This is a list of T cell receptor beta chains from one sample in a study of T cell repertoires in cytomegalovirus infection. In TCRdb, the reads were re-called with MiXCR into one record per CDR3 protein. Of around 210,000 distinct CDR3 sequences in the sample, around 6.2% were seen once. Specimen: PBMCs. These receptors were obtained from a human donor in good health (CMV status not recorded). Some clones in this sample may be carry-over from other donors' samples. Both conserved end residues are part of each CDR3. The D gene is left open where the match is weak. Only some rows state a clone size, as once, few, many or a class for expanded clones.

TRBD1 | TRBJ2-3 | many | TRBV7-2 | TGTGCCAGCAGCTTAACAGGGGGCAGAGATACGCAGTATTTT | CASSLTGGRDTQYF
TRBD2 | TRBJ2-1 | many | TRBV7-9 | TGTGCCAGCAGCGACGGGGGAGGGAACAATGAGCAGTTCTTC | CASSDGGGNNEQFF
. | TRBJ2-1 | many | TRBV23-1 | TGCGCCAGCAGTCGTGGGACGGCTTACAATGAGCAGTTCTTC | CASSRGTAYNEQFF
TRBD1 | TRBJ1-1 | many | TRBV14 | TGTGCCAGCAGCCAAGATCCGGGGACAGGGGTCCCCACTGAAGCTTTCTTT | CASSQDPGTGVPTEAFF
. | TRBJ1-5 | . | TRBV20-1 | TGCAGTGCCCGACGGACGGGACTGAGCAATCAGCCCCAGCATTTT | CSARRTGLSNQPQHF
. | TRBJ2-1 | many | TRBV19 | TGTGCCAGTAGTATAGATGTTGGGGTGAGTGAGCAGTTCTTC | CASSIDVGVSEQFF
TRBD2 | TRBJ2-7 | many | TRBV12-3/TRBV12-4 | TGTGCCAGCAGTTTATCCCGACGGGGGGGAGCCGAGCAGTACTTC | CASSLSRRGGAEQYF
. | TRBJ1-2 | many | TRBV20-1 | TGCAGTGCTAGCCCGGGACCGAATACTAACTATGGCTACACCTTC | CSASPGPNTNYGYTF
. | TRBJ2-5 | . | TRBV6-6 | TGTGCCAGCAGTTACTCCTTGGCTCAAGAGACCCAGTACTTC | CASSYSLAQETQYF
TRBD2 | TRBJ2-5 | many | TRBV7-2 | TGTGCCAGCAGCTCCCGGATAGCGGGGGGGCAAGAGACCCAGTACTTC | CASSSRIAGGQETQYF
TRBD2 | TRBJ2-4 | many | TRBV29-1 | TGCAGCGCCACTCTGGGAGGGAACATTCAGTACTTC | CSATLGGNIQYF
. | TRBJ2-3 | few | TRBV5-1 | TGCGCCAGCAGCTTGGAGGGGATTAGCACAGATACGCAGTATTTT | CASSLEGISTDTQYF
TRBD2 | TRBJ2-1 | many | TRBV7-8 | TGTGCCAGCTCCCTAAGCGGGGGGAACAATGAGCAGTTCTTC | CASSLSGGNNEQFF
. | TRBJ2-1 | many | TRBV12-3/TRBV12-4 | TGTGCCAGCAGTCAGGTCCCACCAGGGTATGGTGAGCAGTTCTTC | CASSQVPPGYGEQFF
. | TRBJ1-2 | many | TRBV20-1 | TGCAGTCCACTTCGCGGTAACTATGGCTACACCTTC | CSPLRGNYGYTF
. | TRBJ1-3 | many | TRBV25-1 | TGTGCCAGCAGTGACCCCCGTAAAGGAGACACCATATATTTT | CASSDPRKGDTIYF
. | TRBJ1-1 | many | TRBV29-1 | TGCAGCGTTGAAGATCGCGGGACGTCCAACACTGAAGCTTTCTTT | CSVEDRGTSNTEAFF
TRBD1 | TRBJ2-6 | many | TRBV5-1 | TGCGCCAGCAGCCCCGGGACAGGGGGCGCTGGGGCCAACGTCCTGACTTTC | CASSPGTGGAGANVLTF
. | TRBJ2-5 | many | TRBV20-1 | TGCAGTGCTAGCGGGGTGCGGGGAGAGACCCAGTACTTC | CSASGVRGETQYF
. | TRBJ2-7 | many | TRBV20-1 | TGCAGTGCTAGAGGTCCGAAAGTCTCCGGGGAGCAGTACTTC | CSARGPKVSGEQYF
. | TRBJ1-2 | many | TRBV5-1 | TGCGCCAGCAGCTTGGTTGGAGGAGGTCGGGAGGGCTACACCTTC | CASSLVGGGREGYTF
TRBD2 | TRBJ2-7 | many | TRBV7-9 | TGTGCCAGCAGCGGCCAGCGGGGGCAGTACGAGCAGTACTTC | CASSGQRGQYEQYF
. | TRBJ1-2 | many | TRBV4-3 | TGCGCCAGCAGCCAAGGCGGACTAAACTATGGCTACACCTTC | CASSQGGLNYGYTF
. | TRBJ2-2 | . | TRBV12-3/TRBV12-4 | TGTGCCAGCAGTTTAGAGTGGCTCGGGGAGCTGTTTTTT | CASSLEWLGELFF
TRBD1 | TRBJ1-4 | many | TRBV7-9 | TGTGCCAGCAGCGGCAGGGGGCAGGGGTTGCAGGAAAAACTGTTTTTT | CASSGRGQGLQEKLFF
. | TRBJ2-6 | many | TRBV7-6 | TGTGCCAGCAGCTTATTAGGGCGGACCTCTGGGGCCAACGTCCTGACTTTC | CASSLLGRTSGANVLTF
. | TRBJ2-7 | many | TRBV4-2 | TGTGCCAGCAGCCAAGACGGAGGGCAGGGTACCTACGAGCAGTACTTC | CASSQDGGQGTYEQYF
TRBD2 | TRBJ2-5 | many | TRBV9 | TGTGCCAGCAGCCACGGCCTAGCGGGGGAAGAGACCCAGTACTTC | CASSHGLAGEETQYF
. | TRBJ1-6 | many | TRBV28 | TGTGCCAGCAGTTTAGCCCGGGATGGGAATTCACCCCTCCACTTT | CASSLARDGNSPLHF
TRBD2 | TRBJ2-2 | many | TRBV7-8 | TGTGCCAGCAGCTACGGGACTAGCCACACCGGGGAGCTGTTTTTT | CASSYGTSHTGELFF
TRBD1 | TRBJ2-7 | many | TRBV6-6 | TGTGCCAGCACCCGGGACAGGTCGGGCTACGAGCAGTACTTC | CASTRDRSGYEQYF
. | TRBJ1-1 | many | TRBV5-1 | TGCGCCAGCAGCTTCCTTCAGGGGTCTTCAGAAGCTTTCTTT | CASSFLQGSSEAFF
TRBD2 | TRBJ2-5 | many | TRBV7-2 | TGTGCCAGCAGCCGGGGACTAGCGGGGGCAGAGACCCAGTACTTC | CASSRGLAGAETQYF
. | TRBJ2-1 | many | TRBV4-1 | TGCGCCAGCAGCCAAGAAGGTCAGAAAAACATAAACAATGAGCAGTTCTTC | CASSQEGQKNINNEQFF
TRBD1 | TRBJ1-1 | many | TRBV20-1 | TGCAGTGCTAGATCGACAGGGCTCCAGGCTTTCTTT | CSARSTGLQAFF
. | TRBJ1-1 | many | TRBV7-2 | TGTGCCAGCAGCTTCGGCCTGAACACTGAAGCTTTCTTT | CASSFGLNTEAFF
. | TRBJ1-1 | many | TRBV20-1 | TGCAGTGGGGGAGGATTCGGATTTAACACTGAAGCTTTCTTT | CSGGGFGFNTEAFF
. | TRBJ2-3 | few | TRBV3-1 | TGTGCCAGCAGCCGAGAACCCCGTGATACGCAGTATTTT | CASSREPRDTQYF
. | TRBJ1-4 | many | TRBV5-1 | TGCGCCAGCAGCTTGTCTGGAAGAGCAACTAATGAAAAACTGTTTTTT | CASSLSGRATNEKLFF
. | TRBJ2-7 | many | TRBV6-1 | TGTGCCAGCGCCTCGTGGGGGCCCTACGAGCAGTACTTC | CASASWGPYEQYF
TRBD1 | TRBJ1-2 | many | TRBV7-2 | TGTGCCAGCAGCTTAGCAGGGACAGGGAACGGCTACACCTTC | CASSLAGTGNGYTF
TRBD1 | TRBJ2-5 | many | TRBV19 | TGTGCCAGTAGTATAGCCGGAAGGGGTGACAGGGGCGGCCAGTACTTC | CASSIAGRGDRGGQYF
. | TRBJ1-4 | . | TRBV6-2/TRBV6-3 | TGTGCCAGCAGTTACGGTGGGGGGAATGAAAAACTGTTTTTT | CASSYGGGNEKLFF
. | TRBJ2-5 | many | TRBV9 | TGTGCCAGCAGTGAAAGGAGCGGCCAAGAGACCCAGTACTTC | CASSERSGQETQYF
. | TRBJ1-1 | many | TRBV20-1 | TGCAGTGCTTTCTTAAGACTCAACACTGAAGCTTTCTTT | CSAFLRLNTEAFF
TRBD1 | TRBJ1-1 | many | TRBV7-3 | TGTGCCAGCAGCTCCTCCCTCGGACAGGTCTACGGAACTGAAGCTTTCTTT | CASSSSLGQVYGTEAFF
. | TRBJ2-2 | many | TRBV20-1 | TGCAGTGCTAGAGGAACAGACAACACCGGGGAGCTGTTTTTT | CSARGTDNTGELFF
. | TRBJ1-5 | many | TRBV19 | TGTGCCACTTCTACAGGGCGGGGACAGCCCCAGCATTTT | CATSTGRGQPQHF